This T cell receptor (beta chain) was sequenced during a study of T cell clonotyping in hematopoietic cell transplantation. Assay: immunoSEQ multiplex PCR; the TCRdb copy retains only in-frame clones and omits some. The table lists 30,000 to 45,000 clones, approximately 89% of them singletons. Per the germline V gene, CDR1 is LNHDA and CDR2 is SQIVND (reference sequence). This CDR3 is 13 amino acids long. V was shortened by 2 bases and J by 3 bases, with 7 bases between the two germline ends. The sample comprised peripheral blood mononuclear cells. The receptor comes from a woman aged 40 to 49 in good health. Some clones in this sample may be carry-over from other donors' samples. This chain connects TRBV19 to TRBJ1-1; D gene ambiguous. The CDR3 DNA reads as TGTGCCAGTAGTATAAAGGGTGACACTGAAGCTTTCTTT. Translating gives CASSIKGDTEAFF.